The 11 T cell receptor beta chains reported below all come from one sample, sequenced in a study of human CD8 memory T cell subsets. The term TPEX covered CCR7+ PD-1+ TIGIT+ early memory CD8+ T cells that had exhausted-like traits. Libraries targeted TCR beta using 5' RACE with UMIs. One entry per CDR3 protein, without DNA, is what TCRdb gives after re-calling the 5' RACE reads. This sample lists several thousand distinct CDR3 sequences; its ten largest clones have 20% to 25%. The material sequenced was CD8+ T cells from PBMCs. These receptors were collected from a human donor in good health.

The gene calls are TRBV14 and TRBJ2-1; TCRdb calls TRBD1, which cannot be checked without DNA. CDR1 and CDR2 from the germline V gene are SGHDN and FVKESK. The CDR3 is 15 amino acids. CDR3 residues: CASSQGQGIYNEQFF.

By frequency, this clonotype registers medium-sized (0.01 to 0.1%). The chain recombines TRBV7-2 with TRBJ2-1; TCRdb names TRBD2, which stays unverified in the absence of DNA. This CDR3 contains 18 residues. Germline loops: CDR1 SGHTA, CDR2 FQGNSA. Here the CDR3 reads CASSLVGLSSGPLGEQFF.

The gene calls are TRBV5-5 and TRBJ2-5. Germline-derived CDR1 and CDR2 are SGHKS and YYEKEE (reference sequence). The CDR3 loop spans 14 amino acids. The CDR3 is CASSLDSLQETQYF.

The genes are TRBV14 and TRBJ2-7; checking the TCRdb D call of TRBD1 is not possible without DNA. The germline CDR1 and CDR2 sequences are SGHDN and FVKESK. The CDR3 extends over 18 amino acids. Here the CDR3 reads CASSQEGKSTGFFYEQYF.

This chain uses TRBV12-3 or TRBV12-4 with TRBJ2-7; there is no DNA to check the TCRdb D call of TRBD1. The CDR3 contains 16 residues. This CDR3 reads CASSLVRDRGIYEQYF.

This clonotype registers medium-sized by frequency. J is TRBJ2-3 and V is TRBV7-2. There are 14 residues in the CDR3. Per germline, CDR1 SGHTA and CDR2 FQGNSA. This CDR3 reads CASSLPMATDTQYF.

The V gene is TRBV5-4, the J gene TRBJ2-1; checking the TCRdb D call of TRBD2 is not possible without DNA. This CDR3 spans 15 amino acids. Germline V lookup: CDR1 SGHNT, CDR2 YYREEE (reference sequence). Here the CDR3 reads CASSFGTSGRDEQFF.

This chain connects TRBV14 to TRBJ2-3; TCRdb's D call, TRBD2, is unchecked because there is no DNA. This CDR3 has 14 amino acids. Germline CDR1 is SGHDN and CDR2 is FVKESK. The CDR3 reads CASSLGLGADTQYF.

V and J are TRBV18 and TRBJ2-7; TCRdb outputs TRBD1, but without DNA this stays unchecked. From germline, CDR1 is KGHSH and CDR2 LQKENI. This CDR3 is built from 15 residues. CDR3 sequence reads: CASSREGTGAYEQYF.

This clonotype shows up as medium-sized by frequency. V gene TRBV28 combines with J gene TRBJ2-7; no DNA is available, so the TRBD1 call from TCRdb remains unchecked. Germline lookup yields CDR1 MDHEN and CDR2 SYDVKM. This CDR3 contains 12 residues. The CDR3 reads CASRGTPSEQYF.

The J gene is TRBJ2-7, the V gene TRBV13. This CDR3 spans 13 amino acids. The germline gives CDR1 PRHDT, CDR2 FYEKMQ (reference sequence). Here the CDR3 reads CASSLGLGNEQYF.